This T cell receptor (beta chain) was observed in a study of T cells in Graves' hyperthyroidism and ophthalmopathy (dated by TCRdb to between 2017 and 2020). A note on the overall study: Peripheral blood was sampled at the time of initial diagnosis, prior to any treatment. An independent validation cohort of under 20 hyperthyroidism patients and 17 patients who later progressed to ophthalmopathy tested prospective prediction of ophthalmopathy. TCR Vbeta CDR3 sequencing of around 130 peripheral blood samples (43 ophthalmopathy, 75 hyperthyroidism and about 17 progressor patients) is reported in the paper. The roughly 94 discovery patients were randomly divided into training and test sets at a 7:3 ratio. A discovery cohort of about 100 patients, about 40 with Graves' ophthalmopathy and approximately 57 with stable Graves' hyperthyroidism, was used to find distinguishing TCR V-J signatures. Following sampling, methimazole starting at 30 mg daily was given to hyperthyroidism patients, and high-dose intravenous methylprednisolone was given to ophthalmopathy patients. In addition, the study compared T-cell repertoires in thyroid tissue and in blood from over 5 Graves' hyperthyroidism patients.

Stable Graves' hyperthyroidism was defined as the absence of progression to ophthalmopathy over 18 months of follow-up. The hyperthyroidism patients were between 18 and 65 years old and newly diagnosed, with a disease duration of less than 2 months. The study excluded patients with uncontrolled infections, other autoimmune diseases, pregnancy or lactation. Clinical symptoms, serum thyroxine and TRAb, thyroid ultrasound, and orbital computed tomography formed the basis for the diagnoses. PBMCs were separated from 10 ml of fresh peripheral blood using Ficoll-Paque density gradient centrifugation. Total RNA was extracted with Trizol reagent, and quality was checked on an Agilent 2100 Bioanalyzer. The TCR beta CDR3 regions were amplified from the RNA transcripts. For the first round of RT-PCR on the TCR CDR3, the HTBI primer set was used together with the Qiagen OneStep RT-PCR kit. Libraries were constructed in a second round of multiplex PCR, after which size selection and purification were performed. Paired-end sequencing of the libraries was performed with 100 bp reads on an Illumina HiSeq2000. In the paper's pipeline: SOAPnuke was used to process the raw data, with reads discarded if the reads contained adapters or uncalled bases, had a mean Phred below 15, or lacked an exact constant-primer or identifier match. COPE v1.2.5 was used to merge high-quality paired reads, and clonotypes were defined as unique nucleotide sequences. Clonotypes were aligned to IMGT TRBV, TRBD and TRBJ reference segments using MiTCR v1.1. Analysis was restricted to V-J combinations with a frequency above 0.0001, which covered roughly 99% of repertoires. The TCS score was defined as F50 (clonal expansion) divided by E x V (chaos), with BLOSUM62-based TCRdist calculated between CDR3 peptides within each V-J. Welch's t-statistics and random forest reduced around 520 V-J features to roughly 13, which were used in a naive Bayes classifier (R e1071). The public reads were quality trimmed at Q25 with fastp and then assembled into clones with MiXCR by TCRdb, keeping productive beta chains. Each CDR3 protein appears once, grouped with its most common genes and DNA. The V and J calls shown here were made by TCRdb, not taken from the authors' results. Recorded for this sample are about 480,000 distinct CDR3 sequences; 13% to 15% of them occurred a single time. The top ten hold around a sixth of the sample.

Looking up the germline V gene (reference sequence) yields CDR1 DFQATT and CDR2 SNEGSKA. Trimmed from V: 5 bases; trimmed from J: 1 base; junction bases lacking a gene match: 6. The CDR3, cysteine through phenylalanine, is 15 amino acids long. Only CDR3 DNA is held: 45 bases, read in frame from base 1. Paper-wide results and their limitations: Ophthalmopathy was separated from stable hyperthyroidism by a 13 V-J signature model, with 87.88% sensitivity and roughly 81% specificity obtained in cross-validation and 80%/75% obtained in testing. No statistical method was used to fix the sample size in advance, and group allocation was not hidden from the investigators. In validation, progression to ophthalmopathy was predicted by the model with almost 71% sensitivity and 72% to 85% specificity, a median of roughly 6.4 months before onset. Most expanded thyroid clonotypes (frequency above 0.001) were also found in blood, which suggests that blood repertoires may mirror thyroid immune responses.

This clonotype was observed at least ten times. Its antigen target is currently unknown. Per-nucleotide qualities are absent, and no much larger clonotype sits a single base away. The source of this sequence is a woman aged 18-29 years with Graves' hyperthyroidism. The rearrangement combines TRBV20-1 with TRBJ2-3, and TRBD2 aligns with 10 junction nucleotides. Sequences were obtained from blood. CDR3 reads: CSARRGTSGTDTQYF. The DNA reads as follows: TGCAGTGCTCGACGGGGGACTAGCGGCACAGATACGCAGTATTTT.